Presented here are 4 T cell receptor beta chains from one specimen sequenced in a study of OX40 agonist ivuxolimab in advanced cancers. Receptors were amplified or captured by the immunoSEQ multiplex PCR assay. Imported from immuneACCESS, the table was reduced by TCRdb to in-frame sequences with V and J called. These copies leave out some clones; in studies compared against another copy, an unresolved V gene accounts for under half, and the cause of the remainder is not known. This sample gives tens of thousands of clones in total; 85% to 90% of them show up just once. The leading ten clones occupy 5.5% to 6.5% of the sample. Sample: CD4+ or CD8+ T cells sorted from blood, taken in a trial of the OX40 agonist ivuxolimab. Source of these receptors: an adult with an advanced solid tumor such as melanoma, head and neck, liver or kidney cancer.

The chain recombines TRBV7-6 with TRBJ1-1; D remains ambiguous. Looked up from germline, CDR1 is SGHVS and CDR2 is FNYEAQ. Trimming pared 0 bases from V and 6 bases from J, leaving 8 bases between. The CDR3 extends over 13 amino acids. The CDR3 here is CASSLAYKAEAFF. The CDR3 bases are TGTGCCAGCAGCTTAGCTTATAAAGCTGAAGCTTTCTTT. Looking up the rest from reference TRBV7-6 and TRBJ1-1 gives the full variable domain: GAGVSQSPRYKVTKRGQDVALRCDPISGHVSLYWYRQALGQGPEFLTYFNYEAQQDKSGLPNDRFSAERPEGSISTLTIQRTEQRDSAMYRCASSLAYKAEAFFGQGTRLTVV.

The CDR3 here is CASSLGTGRYTEAFF. DNA for the CDR3: TGTGCCAGCAGTTTGGGGACAGGTCGCTACACTGAAGCTTTCTTT. The V and J genes are TRBV28 and TRBJ1-1; 8 bases map to TRBD1. V shed 3 bases, J shed 3 bases, and the junction held 6 bases outside the gene matches. In germline, CDR1 is MDHEN, CDR2 SYDVKM. This CDR3 has 15 amino acids. Filled out from reference TRBV28 and TRBJ1-1, the complete variable domain reads DVKVTQSSRYLVKRTGEKVFLECVQDMDHENMFWYRQDPGLGLRLIYFSYDVKMKEKGDIPEGYSVSREKKERFSLILESASTNQTSMYLCASSLGTGRYTEAFFGQGTRLTVV.

This clone came up once. V usage is TRBV9 and J usage is TRBJ1-1; 10 nucleotides agree with TRBD1. The V segment lost 3 bases and the J segment 5 bases; nucleotides outside the gene matches: 7. The CDR3 contains 15 residues. Per the germline V gene, CDR1 is SGDLS and CDR2 is YYNGEE. This CDR3 is CASSETGTGVTEAFF. CDR3 DNA sequence: TGTGCCAGCAGCGAAACCGGGACAGGGGTAACTGAAGCTTTCTTT.

This chain joins TRBV5-4 and TRBJ2-7; D may be TRBD2 (6 bases). Trimming took 0 bases from V and 5 from J, leaving 12 bases between them. Germline-derived CDR1 and CDR2 are SGHNT and YYREEE (reference sequence). The CDR3 sequence is 14 residues long. DNA of the CDR3: TGTGCCAGCAGCTTGGCCGGGAGATGGGACGAGCAGTACTTC. This sequence encodes CASSLAGRWDEQYF.